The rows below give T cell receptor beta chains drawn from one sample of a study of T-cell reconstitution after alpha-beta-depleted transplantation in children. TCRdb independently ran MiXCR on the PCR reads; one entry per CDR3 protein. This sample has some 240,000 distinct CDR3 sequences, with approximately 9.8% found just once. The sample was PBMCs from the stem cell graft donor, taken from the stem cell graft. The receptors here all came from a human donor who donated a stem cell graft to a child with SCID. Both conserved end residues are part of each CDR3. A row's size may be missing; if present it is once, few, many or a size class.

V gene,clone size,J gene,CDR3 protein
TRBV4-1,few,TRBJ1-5,CASSQTGDQQPQHF
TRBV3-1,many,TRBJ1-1,CASSQGPGKGEAFF
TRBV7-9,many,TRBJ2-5,CASSSTSHVETQYF
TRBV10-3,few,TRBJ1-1,CAISEAGQGKAEAFF
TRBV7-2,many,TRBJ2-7,CASSLVGGDSYEQYF
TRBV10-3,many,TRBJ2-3,CATQLGGASGADTQYF
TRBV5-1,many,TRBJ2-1,CASSLEAPNEQFF
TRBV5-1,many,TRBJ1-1,CASSSRALNTEAFF
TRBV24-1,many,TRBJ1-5,CATSDLYWGNQPQHF
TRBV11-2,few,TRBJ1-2,CASSFSTGIYGYTF
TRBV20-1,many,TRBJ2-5,CSATGLAGGETQYF
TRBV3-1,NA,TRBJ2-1,CASNQAGLTYNEQFF
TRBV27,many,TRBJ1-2,CASRPDRGGYGYTF
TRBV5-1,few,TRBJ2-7,CASRGATPGQGASYEQYF
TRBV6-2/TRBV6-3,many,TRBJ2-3,CASSSIGKSLYTDTQYF
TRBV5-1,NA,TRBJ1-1,CASSLYSSRDTEAFF
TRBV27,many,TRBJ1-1,CASSRVVTGGNTEAFF
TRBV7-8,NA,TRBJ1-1,CASMQGLNTEAFF
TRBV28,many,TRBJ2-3,CASSLAGVPDTQYF
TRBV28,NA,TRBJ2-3,CASSSQAGGVTDTQYF
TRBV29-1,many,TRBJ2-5,CSVNRGGRSRPNQETQYF
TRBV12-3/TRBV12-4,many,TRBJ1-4,CASSWGVNEKLFF
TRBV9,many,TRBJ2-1,CASSVGLAGRSYNEQFF
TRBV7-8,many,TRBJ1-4,CASSAGGDGEKLFF
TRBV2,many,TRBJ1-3,CASSEAPLSSTSGNTIYF
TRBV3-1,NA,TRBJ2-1,CASSPPLGAGQFF
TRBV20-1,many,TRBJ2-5,CSARDYQETQYF
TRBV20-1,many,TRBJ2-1,CSARTGGAPTRFYNEQFF
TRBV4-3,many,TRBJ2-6,CASSPSLGSGANVLTF
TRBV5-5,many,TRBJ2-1,CASSFLAVDYNEQFF
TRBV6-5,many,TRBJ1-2,CASSYNRVANYGYTF
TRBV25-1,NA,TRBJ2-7,CASSRGTSYEHYF
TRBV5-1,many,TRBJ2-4,CASSLVQGKNIQYF
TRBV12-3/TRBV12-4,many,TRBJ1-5,CASSPQGNSNQPQHF
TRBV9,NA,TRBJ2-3,CASSALHEWGTDTQYF
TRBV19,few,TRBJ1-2,CASSISRGLDYGYTF
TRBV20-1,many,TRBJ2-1,CSARPGLGGSYNEQFF
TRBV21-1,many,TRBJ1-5,CASSKSTGTPSIHQPQHF
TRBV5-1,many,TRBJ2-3,CASSFDFRLADTQYF
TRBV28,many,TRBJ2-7,CASSFPDRGNYEQYF
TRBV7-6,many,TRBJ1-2,CASSQTGWDGYTF
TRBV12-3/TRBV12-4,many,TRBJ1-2,CASSQRQLRFGYTF
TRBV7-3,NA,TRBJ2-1,CASSLLGGANNEQFF
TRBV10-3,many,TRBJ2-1,CAISAGTSGVHNEQFF
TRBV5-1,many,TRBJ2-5,CASSLSPAGSQETQYF
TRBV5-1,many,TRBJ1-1,CASSPRKGGLNTEAFF
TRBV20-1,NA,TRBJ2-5,CSTSGGRETQYF
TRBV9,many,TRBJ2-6,CASSVDGTGLSGANVLTF
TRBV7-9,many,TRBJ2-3,CASSMYMADTQYF
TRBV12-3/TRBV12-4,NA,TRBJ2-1,CASSLIGVEFF
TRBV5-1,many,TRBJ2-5,CASSLSGAVQETQYF
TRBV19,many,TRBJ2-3,CASSIDRPGRVTQYF